Below, 18 T cell receptor beta chains from the same sample are listed, as sequenced in a study of PD-1 blockade in mismatch repair-deficient tumors. TCRdb's table, derived via immunoSEQ multiplex PCR, lists solely in-frame clones and lacks some. Among about 51,000 clones listed, about 80% were seen once. The sample consisted of peripheral blood, taken 4 weeks after starting pembrolizumab. The receptors were gathered from an adult with mismatch repair-deficient cancer.

The rearrangement links TRBV6-6 to TRBJ1-1; D not certain. The CDR3 has 11 residues. Trimming took 7 bases from V and 8 from J, leaving 11 bases between them. Germline V gene sequence: CDR1 MNHNY, CDR2 SVGAGI (reference sequence). This CDR3 is CASTLTVEAFF. Written as DNA, the CDR3 is TGTGCCAGCACTCTAACAGTCGAAGCTTTCTTT.

The gene calls are TRBV5-4 and TRBJ2-3; D uncertain. Germline lookup yields CDR1 SGHNT and CDR2 YYREEE (reference sequence). Trimming removed 5 bases from V and 6 bases from J, with 10 bases in between. This CDR3 is built from 12 residues. CDR3 DNA sequence: TGTGCCAGCAGTCAAGAGGCGGATACGCAGTATTTT. Amino acids: CASSQEADTQYF.

The rearrangement uses TRBV5-4 and TRBJ1-2; D ambiguous. Germline CDR1 reads SGHNT; CDR2 reads YYREEE (reference sequence). CDR3 length: 13 residues. V was shortened by 1 base and J by 6 bases, with 10 bases between the two germline ends. CDR3 loop: CASSLRKEDGYTF. CDR3 bases: TGTGCCAGCAGCTTGAGGAAGGAGGATGGCTACACCTTC.

The chain links TRBV27 to TRBJ2-1; no clear D. Trimming shortened V by 3 bases and J by 6 bases, and 9 bases separated the two germline ends. CDR1 and CDR2 (germline): MNHEY, SMNVEV (reference sequence). This CDR3 is built from 13 residues. The CDR3 DNA follows: TGTGCCAGCAGTTTTGGCAGGCTCAATGAGCAGTTCTTC. Translation: CASSFGRLNEQFF.

The chain employs TRBV27 and TRBJ2-6; 7 nucleotides align to TRBD2. The CDR3 length is 20 residues. V lost 4 bases and J lost 0; bases outside the gene matches: 15. The germline V gene encodes CDR1 MNHEY and CDR2 SMNVEV (reference sequence). CDR3: CASSSFYTSASTSGANVLTF. CDR3 nucleotide sequence: TGTGCCAGCAGTTCATTCTACACTAGCGCATCTACCTCTGGGGCCAACGTCCTGACTTTC.

The chain carries TRBV6-5 and TRBJ1-5; D gene unclear. Germline V gene sequence: CDR1 MNHEY, CDR2 SVGAGI. This CDR3 region has 13 residues. V lost 4 bases and J 1 base, leaving 5 bases between the germline ends. The CDR3 sequence is CASSSRSNQPQHF. The CDR3, as DNA: TGTGCCAGCAGTTCAAGGAGCAATCAGCCCCAGCATTTT.

This clone was observed once. This chain joins TRBV19 and TRBJ2-1, with TRBD2 identical over 12 bases. This CDR3 spans 15 amino acids. The J segment lost 8 bases and the V segment lost 10 bases, leaving 12 bases of the junction unmatched. Germline assignment: CDR1 LNHDA and CDR2 SQIVND (reference sequence). DNA of the CDR3: TGTGCCACCGCCGTGGCTAGCGGGAGGGCTGATGAGCAGTTCTTC. Translation gives CATAVASGRADEQFF.

In its sample, this clone was seen a few times. The V and J genes are TRBV7-2 and TRBJ1-1; 10 nucleotides match TRBD1. The CDR3 sequence is 18 residues long. Germline loops: CDR1 SGHTA, CDR2 FQGNSA. Losses at the gene ends were 3 bases for V and 0 bases for J; bases not matched to a gene: 10. CDR3 protein: CASSFPRDRGKLNTEAFF. CDR3 in DNA: TGTGCCAGCAGCTTTCCCCGGGACAGGGGAAAACTGAACACTGAAGCTTTCTTT.

V is TRBV30 and J is TRBJ2-5; tentative D call: TRBD2 (6 bases). This CDR3 region has 16 residues. Germline V gene sequence: CDR1 GTSNPN, CDR2 SVGIG (reference sequence). With 1 base removed from V and 4 bases from J, the gap between germline ends came to 19 bases. In DNA, the CDR3 is TGTGCCTGGAGTGCCGGGAGCGCGGTCAGCAGAGAGACCCAGTACTTC. The encoded protein is CAWSAGSAVSRETQYF.

The chain uses TRBV27 and TRBJ2-7, with TRBD1 matching 8 bases. Unmatched junction bases numbered 14, after V lost 6 bases and J lost 4 bases. CDR3 length equals 16 residues. Germline V gene sequence: CDR1 MNHEY, CDR2 SMNVEV (reference sequence). In DNA, the CDR3 is TGTGCCAGCAGCTTAACCCCGGGACAGGTATTATACGAGCAGTACTTC. Translation: CASSLTPGQVLYEQYF.

The chain recombines TRBV27 with TRBJ1-4; maybe TRBD1 (5 bases). The V end lost 7 bases, the J end lost 1 base, and 10 bases lay between the germline ends. The CDR3 extends over 14 amino acids. CDR1 and CDR2 from the germline V gene are MNHEY and SMNVEV (reference sequence). CDR3 in amino acids: CASKLGGTNEKLFF. Written as DNA, the CDR3 is TGTGCCAGCAAATTGGGGGGAACTAATGAAAAACTGTTTTTT.

This clone appeared once. The chain uses TRBV7-2 and TRBJ1-2; D gene unclear. CDR3 length equals 17 residues. Trimming took 5 bases from V and 4 from J, leaving 23 bases between them. Germline V gives CDR1 SGHTA, CDR2 FQGNSA. CDR3 DNA sequence: TGTGCCAGCAGCCCTTCCCTAAGGTTGGCGCCCGGCTATGGCTACACCTTC. This codes for CASSPSLRLAPGYGYTF.

In its sample, this clone was seen a few times. The chain recombines TRBV6-5 with TRBJ2-7; D possibly corresponds to TRBD1 (6 bases). The V gene lost 6 bases and the J gene lost 0 bases, with 15 bases spanning the gap. The CDR3 has 15 amino acids. Germline values: CDR1 MNHEY, CDR2 SVGAGI. CDR3 in DNA: TGTGCCAGCAGAAGGACAGCCGAGTCCTCCTACGAGCAGTACTTC. Translated, it gives CASRRTAESSYEQYF.

The chain uses TRBV30 and TRBJ2-7, with 7 bases matching TRBD1. CDR3 length: 16 residues. Germline assignment: CDR1 GTSNPN and CDR2 SVGIG (reference sequence). With V trimmed by 5 bases and J by 3 bases, 16 bases remained unmatched. This chain's CDR3 is CAWHPKTQGIGYEQYF. For the CDR3, the DNA is TGTGCCTGGCACCCGAAAACACAGGGGATAGGCTACGAGCAGTACTTC. Filled out from reference TRBV30 and TRBJ2-7, the complete variable domain reads SQTIHQWPATLVQPVGSPLSLECTVEGTSNPNLYWYRQAAGRGLQLLFYSVGIGQISSEVPQNLSASRPQDRQFILSSKKLLLSDSGFYLCAWHPKTQGIGYEQYFGPGTRLTVT.

The V gene is TRBV11-2, the J gene TRBJ2-1; 11 bases line up with TRBD2. The germline gives CDR1 SGHAT, CDR2 FQNNGV. This CDR3 comprises 16 residues. V shed 6 bases, J shed 8 bases, and the junction held 12 bases outside the gene matches. The CDR3 DNA reads TGTGCCAGCAGAGAAATAGCGGGAGGGCCTAGGTATGAGCAGTTCTTC. Translating gives CASREIAGGPRYEQFF. Looking up the rest from reference TRBV11-2 and TRBJ2-1 gives the full variable domain: EAGVAQSPRYKIIEKRQSVAFWCNPISGHATLYWYQQILGQGPKLLIQFQNNGVVDDSQLPKDRFSAERLKGVDSTLKIQPAKLEDSAVYLCASREIAGGPRYEQFFGPGTRLTVL.

This CDR3 reads CASSPHGTGGTETQYF. The CDR3, as DNA: TGCGCCAGCAGCCCGCACGGGACAGGGGGGACAGAGACCCAGTACTTC. This sequence joins TRBV5-1 and TRBJ2-5, with 11 bases fitting TRBD1. Germline loops: CDR1 SGHRS, CDR2 YFSETQ. This CDR3 has 16 residues. Losses at the gene ends were 4 bases for V and 4 bases for J; bases not matched to a gene: 9.

As to this clone: Distinct nucleotide sequences in the sample also encode this CDR3. This chain links TRBV5-1 with TRBJ1-5; tentatively, D is TRBD1 (6 bases). The CDR3 spans 15 residues. Trimming stripped 0 bases from V and 1 base from J, with 8 bases between. From germline, CDR1 is SGHRS and CDR2 YFSETQ. CDR3 nucleotides: TGCGCCAGCAGCTTGGAAGGGGGGAGCAATCAGCCCCAGCATTTT. Residues: CASSLEGGSNQPQHF.

The DNA for the CDR3 is TGTGCCAGCAGCTTAGAGGAGGGGGCCCGGGAGACCCAGTACTTC. Amino acid sequence: CASSLEEGARETQYF. This chain links TRBV7-2 with TRBJ2-5; a weak D match, TRBD1 (7 bases). This CDR3 is built from 15 residues. The ends were cut back, 1 base at V and 5 bases at J, with 14 bases in the middle. Germline values: CDR1 SGHTA, CDR2 FQGNSA.